This T cell receptor (beta chain) was sequenced during a study of regulatory T cells in long-lasting Graves disease. The overall study: Under 3 months of antithyroid drugs had been taken by newly diagnosed Graves' patients.

Relying on iRepertoire HTBI primers and Arm-PCR of CDR3 regions, the team built TCR beta libraries. TCRdb processed the multiplex PCR reads anew with MiXCR; each CDR3 protein has one entry. Of 400,000 to 500,000 distinct CDR3 sequences listed, 13% to 15% are singletons. Study-wide results and caveats: Fewer public clonotypes were shared by new patients (966) than by persistent patients (approximately 2,700).

CDR1 and CDR2 from the germline V gene are KGHSH and LQKENI. The CDR3 loop spans 14 amino acids. Trimming removed 3 bases from V and 3 bases from J, with 11 bases in between. This clonotype has a handful of counts. What it binds is unknown. Time point in this sample: newly diagnosed GD, antithyroid drugs for less than 3 months. The TCR library was made from RNA extracted from PBMCs. The same sample was also studied in work on T cells in Graves' hyperthyroidism and ophthalmopathy. This second study says: Newly diagnosed patients aged 18 to 65 had hyperthyroidism of under 2 months' duration.

This sequence joins TRBV18 and TRBJ1-1; a weak D match, TRBD1 (5 bases). The sequence was obtained from a woman in her fifties or sixties with Graves disease. The starting material was peripheral blood mononuclear cells (PBMCs), obtained at new diagnosis, from a patient treated with antithyroid drugs. Here the CDR3 DNA reads TGTGCCAGCTCACCGGACACCTCAGACACTGAAGCTTTCTTT. It is translated as CASSPDTSDTEAFF.